The TCR beta chain under discussion was sequenced for a study of blood T cell repertoires in COVID-19. Study details: The cDNA or gDNA used as material had been derived from T cells, B-cell-depleted T cells, or PBMCs.

Assay used: immunoSEQ multiplex PCR; TCRdb lists only in-frame clones, some missing. In the table there are around 240,000 clones, around 90% of which are singletons. Trimming at V came to 2 bases and at J to 8 bases, leaving 2 bases not matched to a gene. The germline gives CDR1 SGHAT, CDR2 FQNNGV. The CDR3 contains 14 residues. Enrolled through a virtual design, the participants were between roughly 18 and 90 years of age and came from fewer than 30 US areas. The chain carries TRBV11-2 and TRBJ2-1; the match to TRBD2 covers 11 bases. Sequencing was performed on PBMCs or T cells enriched from blood (not recorded which). The clonotype originates from a man in his fifties who had been exposed to COVID-19. Written as DNA, the CDR3 is TGTGCCAGCAGCTTAACTAGCGGGGGCGATGAGCAGTTCTTC. Protein product: CASSLTSGGDEQFF.